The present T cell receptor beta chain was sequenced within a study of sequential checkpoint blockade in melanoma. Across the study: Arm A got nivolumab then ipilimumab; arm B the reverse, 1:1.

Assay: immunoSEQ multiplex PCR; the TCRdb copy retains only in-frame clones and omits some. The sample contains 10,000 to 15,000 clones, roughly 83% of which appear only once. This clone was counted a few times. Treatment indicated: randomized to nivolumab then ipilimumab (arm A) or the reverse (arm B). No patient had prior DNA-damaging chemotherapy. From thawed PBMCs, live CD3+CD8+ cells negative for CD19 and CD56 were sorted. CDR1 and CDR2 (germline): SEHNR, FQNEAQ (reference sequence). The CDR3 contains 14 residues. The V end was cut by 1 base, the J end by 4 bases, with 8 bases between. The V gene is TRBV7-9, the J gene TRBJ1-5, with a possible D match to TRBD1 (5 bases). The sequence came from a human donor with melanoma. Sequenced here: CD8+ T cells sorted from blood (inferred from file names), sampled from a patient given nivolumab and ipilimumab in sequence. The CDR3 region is CASSLDSGNQPQHF. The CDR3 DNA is TGTGCCAGCAGCTTAGATTCAGGGAATCAGCCCCAGCATTTT.